The clone carrying this TCR beta chain was seen at least ten times. RNA transcripts provided the source from which TCR beta CDR3 regions were amplified. HTBI primers were employed in a first-round RT-PCR of the TCR CDR3. TCRdb used MiXCR to reprocess the multiplex PCR reads, holding one entry per CDR3 protein. Among about 400,000 distinct CDR3 sequences listed, over 11% were seen once. This entry is derived from a study of T cells in Graves' hyperthyroidism and ophthalmopathy. V lost 1 base to trimming and J lost 5 bases; unmatched junction nucleotides: 9. Germline lookup yields CDR1 SGHVS and CDR2 FQNEAQ. The CDR3 consists of 17 residues.

The clonotype comes from a man aged 45-65 years with Graves' ophthalmopathy. The source material was blood. The gene calls are TRBV7-8 and TRBJ2-7; TRBD1 matches at 12 bases. CDR3 in amino acids: CASSLDLRDRGRNEQYF. The DNA of the CDR3 is TGTGCCAGCAGCTTAGATTTGCGGGACAGGGGGCGAAACGAGCAGTACTTC.